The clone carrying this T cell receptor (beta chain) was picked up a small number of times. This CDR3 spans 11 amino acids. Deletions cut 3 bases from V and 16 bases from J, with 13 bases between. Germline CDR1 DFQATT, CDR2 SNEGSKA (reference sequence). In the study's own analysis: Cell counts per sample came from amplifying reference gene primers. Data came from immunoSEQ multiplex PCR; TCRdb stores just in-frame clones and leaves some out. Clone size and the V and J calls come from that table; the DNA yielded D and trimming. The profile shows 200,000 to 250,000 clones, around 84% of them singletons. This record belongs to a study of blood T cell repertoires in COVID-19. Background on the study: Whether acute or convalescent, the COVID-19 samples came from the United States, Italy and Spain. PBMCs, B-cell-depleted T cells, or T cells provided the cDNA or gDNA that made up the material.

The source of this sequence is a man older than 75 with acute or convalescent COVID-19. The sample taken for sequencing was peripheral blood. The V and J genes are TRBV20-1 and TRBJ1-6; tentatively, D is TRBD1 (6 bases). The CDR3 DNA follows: TGCAGTGCTAGGGAAGGACAGAAACTCCACTTT. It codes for CSAREGQKLHF.